What follows is one T cell receptor (beta chain) and its context. Its cognate antigen is unknown. V gave up 4 bases and J gave up 5 bases, with 15 bases separating them. Germline V CDR1 and CDR2: MDHEN, SYDVKM. This CDR3 spans 15 amino acids. This sample's RNA came from whole unsorted tissue. More than 3 cm separated this lung sample from the edge of the tumor. This entry belongs to a study of tumor and adjacent non-tumor tissue in lung cancer. As for the study in general: The cohort had about 12 adenocarcinoma, 2 squamous cell and 1 small cell patients. Study conclusions and caveats: Shorter survival was associated with higher TCR diversity in tumors.

Three rounds of nested PCR, following a modified ARM-PCR protocol, produced the TCRbeta library. A single record per CDR3 protein comes from TCRdb applying MiXCR to the multiplex PCR reads. The repertoire holds under 80,000 distinct CDR3 sequences, with roughly three quarters as singletons. Material: distant non-tumor lung tissue. This receptor was obtained from a man aged 60 to 75 with non-small cell lung cancer. The V and J genes are TRBV28 and TRBJ1-5; the D gene is possibly TRBD1 (5 bases). The CDR3 loop reads CASSSGRGADQPQHF. The DNA for the CDR3 is TGTGCCAGCAGTTCGGGGAGGGGCGCGGATCAGCCCCAGCATTTT. The entire variable domain, with the rest obtained from reference TRBV28 and TRBJ1-5, is as follows: DVKVTQSSRYLVKRTGEKVFLECVQDMDHENMFWYRQDPGLGLRLIYFSYDVKMKEKGDIPEGYSVSREKKERFSLILESASTNQTSMYLCASSSGRGADQPQHFGDGTRLSIL.